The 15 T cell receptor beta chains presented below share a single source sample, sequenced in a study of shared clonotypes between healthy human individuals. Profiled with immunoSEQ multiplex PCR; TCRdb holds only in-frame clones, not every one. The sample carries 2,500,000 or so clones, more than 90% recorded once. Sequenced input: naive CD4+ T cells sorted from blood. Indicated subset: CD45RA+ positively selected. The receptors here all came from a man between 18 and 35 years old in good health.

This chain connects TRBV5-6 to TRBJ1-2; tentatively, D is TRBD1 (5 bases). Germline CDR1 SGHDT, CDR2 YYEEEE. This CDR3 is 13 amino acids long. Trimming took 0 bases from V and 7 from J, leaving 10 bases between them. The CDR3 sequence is CASSLARVSGYTF. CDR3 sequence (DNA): TGTGCCAGCAGCTTGGCCAGGGTTAGTGGCTACACCTTC.

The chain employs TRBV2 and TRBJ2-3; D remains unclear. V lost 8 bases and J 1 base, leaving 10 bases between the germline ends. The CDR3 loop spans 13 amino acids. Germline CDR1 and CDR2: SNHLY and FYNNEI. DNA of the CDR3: TGTGCCAGCGGCCGCTACCGCACAGATACGCAGTATTTT. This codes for CASGRYRTDTQYF.

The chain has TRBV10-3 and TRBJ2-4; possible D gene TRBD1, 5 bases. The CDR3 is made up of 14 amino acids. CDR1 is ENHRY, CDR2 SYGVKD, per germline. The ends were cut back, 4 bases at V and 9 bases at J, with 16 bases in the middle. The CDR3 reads CAISGSGDQGIQYF. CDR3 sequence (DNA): TGTGCCATCAGTGGATCCGGAGACCAGGGCATTCAGTACTTC.

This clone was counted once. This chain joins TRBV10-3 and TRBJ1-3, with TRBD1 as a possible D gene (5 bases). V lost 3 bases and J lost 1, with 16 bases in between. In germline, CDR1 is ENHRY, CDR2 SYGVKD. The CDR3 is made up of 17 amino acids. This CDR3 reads CAISDPVSGTSGNTIYF. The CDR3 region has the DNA TGTGCCATCAGTGACCCTGTTTCCGGGACGTCTGGAAACACCATATATTTT.

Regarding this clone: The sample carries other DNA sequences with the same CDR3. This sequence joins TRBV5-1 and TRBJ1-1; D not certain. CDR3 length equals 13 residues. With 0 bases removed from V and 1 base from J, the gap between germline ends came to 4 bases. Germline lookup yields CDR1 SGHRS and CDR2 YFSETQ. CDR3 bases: TGCGCCAGCAGCTTGGCAGAGAACACTGAAGCTTTCTTT. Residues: CASSLAENTEAFF.

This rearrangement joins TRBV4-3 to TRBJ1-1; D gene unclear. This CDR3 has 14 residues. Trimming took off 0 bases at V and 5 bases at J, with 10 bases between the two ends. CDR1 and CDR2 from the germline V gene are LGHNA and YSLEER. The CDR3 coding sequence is TGCGCCAGCAGCCAAGACCTGTCGGTAACTGAAGCTTTCTTT. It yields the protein CASSQDLSVTEAFF.

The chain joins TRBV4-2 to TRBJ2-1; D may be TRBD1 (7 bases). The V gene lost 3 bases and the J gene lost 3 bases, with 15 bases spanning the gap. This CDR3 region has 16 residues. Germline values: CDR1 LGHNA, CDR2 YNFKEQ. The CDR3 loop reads CASSHGVQGGYNEQFF. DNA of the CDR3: TGTGCCAGCAGCCACGGTGTGCAGGGGGGCTACAATGAGCAGTTCTTC.

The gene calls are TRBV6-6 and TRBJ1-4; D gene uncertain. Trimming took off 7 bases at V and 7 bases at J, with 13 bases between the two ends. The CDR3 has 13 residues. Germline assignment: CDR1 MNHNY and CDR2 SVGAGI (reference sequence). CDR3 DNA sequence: TGTGCCAGCAATTTGGTACTTCTTGAAAAACTGTTTTTT. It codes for CASNLVLLEKLFF.

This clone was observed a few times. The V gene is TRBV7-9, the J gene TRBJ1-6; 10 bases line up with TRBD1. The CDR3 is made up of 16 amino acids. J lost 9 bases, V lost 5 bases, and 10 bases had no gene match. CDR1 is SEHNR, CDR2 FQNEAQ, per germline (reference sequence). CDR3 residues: CASSSMTGGDGSPLHF. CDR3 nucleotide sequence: TGTGCCAGCAGCAGTATGACAGGGGGCGACGGTTCACCCCTCCACTTT. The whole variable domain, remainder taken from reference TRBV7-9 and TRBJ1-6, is DTGVSQNPRHKITKRGQNVTFRCDPISEHNRLYWYRQTLGQGPEFLTYFQNEAQLEKSRLLSDRFSAERPKGSFSTLEIQRTEQGDSAMYLCASSSMTGGDGSPLHFGNGTRLTVT.

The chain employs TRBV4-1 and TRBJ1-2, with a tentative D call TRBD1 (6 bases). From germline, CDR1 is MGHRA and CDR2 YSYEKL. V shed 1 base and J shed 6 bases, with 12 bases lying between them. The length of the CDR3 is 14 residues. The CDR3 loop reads CASSQGDRWDGYTF. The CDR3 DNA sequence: TGCGCCAGCAGCCAAGGAGACAGGTGGGATGGCTACACCTTC.

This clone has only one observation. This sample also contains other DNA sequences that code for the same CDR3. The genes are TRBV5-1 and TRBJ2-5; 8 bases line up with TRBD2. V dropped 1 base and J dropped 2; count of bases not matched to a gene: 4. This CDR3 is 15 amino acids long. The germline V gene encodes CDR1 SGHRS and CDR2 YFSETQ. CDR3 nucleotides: TGCGCCAGCAGCTTGACGGGACTAGTTCAAGAGACCCAGTACTTC. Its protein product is CASSLTGLVQETQYF. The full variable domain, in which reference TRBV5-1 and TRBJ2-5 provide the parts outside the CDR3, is KAGVTQTPRYLIKTRGQQVTLSCSPISGHRSVSWYQQTPGQGLQFLFEYFSETQRNKGNFPGRFSGRQFSNSRSEMNVSTLELGDSALYLCASSLTGLVQETQYFGPGTRLLVL.

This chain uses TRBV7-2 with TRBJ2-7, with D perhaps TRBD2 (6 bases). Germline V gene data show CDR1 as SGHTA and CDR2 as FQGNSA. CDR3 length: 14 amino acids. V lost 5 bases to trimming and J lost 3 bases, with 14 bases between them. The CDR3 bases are TGTGCCAGCAGCATCGGGAGAAAGTTCTACGAGCAGTACTTC. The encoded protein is CASSIGRKFYEQYF.

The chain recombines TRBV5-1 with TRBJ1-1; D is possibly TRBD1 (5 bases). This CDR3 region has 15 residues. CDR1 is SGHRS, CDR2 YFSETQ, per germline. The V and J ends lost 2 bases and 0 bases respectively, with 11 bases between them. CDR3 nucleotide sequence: TGCGCCAGCAGCTTTGGGGGTCTCATGAACACTGAAGCTTTCTTT. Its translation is CASSFGGLMNTEAFF.

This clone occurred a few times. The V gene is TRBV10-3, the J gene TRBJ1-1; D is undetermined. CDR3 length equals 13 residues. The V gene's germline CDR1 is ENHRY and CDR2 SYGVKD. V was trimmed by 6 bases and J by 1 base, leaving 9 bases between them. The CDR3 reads CAIRSPENTEAFF. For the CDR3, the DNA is TGTGCCATCAGATCCCCCGAGAACACTGAAGCTTTCTTT.

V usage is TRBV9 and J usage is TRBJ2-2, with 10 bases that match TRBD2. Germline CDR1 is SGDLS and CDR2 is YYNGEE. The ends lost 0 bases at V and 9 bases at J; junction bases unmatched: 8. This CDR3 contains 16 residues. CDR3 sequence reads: CASSVGLAGDARELFF. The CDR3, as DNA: TGTGCCAGCAGCGTAGGGCTAGCGGGGGATGCGAGGGAGCTGTTTTTT.